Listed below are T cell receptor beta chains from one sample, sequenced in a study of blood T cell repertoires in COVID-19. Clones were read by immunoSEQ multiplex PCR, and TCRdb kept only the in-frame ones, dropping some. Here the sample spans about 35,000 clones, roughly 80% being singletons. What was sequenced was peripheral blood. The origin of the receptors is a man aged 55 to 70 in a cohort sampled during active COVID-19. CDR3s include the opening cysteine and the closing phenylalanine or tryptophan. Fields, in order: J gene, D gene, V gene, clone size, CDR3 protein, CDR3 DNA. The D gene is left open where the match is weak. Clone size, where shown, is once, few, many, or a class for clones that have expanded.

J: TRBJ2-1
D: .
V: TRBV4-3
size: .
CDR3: CASSQEPGLARAPDEQFF
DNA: TGCGCCAGCAGCCAAGAGCCGGGACTCGCCCGGGCGCCGGATGAGCAGTTCTTC

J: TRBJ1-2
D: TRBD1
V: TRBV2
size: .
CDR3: CASSRTGGGGYTF
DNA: TGTGCCAGCAGTCGTACAGGGGGCGGCGGCTACACCTTC

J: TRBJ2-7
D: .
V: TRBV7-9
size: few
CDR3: CASSLEGRVEQYF
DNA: TGTGCCAGCAGCTTAGAAGGCAGGGTTGAGCAGTACTTC

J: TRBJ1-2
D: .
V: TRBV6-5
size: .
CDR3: CVVGGDYGYTF
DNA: TGTGTCGTCGGGGGGGACTATGGCTACACCTTC

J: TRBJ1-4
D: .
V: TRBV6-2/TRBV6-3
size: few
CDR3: CASSSTWSVRNEKLFF
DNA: TGTGCCAGCAGTTCCACCTGGTCCGTGAGGAATGAAAAACTGTTTTTT

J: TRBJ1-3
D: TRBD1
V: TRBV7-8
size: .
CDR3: CASSLGTGGSGNTIYF
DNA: TGTGCCAGCAGCTTAGGGACAGGGGGCTCTGGAAACACCATATATTTT

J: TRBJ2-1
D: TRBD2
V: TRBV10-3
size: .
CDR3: CAIRASGASYNEQFF
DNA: TGTGCCATCAGGGCTAGCGGGGCCTCCTACAATGAGCAGTTCTTC

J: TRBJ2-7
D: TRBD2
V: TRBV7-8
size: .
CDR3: CASSFLTSGGSYEQYF
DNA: TGTGCCAGCAGCTTCCTGACTAGCGGGGGATCCTACGAGCAGTACTTC

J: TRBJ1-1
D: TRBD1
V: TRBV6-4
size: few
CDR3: CARPGQEDGVMDTEAFF
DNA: TGTGCCAGACCGGGACAGGAGGATGGTGTAATGGACACTGAAGCTTTCTTT

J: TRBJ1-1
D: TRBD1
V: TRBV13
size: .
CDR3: CASSLGAPGQASWNTEAFF
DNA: TGTGCCAGCAGCTTAGGGGCCCCCGGACAGGCGAGTTGGAACACTGAAGCTTTCTTT

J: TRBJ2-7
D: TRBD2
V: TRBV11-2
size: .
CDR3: CASSSSGSYEQYF
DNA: TGTGCCAGCAGTTCCAGCGGGAGCTACGAGCAGTACTTC

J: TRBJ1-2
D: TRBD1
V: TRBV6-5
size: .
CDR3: CASRRPGQGFRYTF
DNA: TGTGCCAGCAGGAGACCTGGACAGGGGTTCCGCTACACCTTC

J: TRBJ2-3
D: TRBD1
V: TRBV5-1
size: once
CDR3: CASRDQGAKDTQYF
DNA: TGCGCCAGCAGGGATCAGGGGGCAAAAGATACGCAGTATTTT

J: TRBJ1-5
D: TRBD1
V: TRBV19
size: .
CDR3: CASSIVPVGQVNQPQHF
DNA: TGTGCCAGTAGTATAGTTCCTGTTGGACAGGTCAATCAGCCCCAGCATTTT

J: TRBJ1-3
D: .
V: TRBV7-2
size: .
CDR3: CASSPSPGNTIYF
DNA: TGTGCCAGCAGCCCGTCCCCGGGAAACACCATATATTTT

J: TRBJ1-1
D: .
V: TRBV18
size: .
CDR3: CASSPPTDEEAFF
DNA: TGTGCCAGCTCACCCCCGACAGACGAGGAAGCTTTCTTT

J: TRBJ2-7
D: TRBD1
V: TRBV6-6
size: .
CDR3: CASSYTGTDEQYF
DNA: TGTGCCAGCAGTTACACCGGGACAGACGAGCAGTACTTC

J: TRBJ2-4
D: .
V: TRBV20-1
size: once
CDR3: CSANGKNIQYF
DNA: TGCAGTGCTAACGGCAAAAACATTCAGTACTTC

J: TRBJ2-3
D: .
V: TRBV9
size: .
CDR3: CASSPLLGLSTDTQYF
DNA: TGTGCCAGCAGCCCCCTTCTCGGGTTGTCCACAGATACGCAGTATTTT

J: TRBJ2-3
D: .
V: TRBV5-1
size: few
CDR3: CASSVGSDRSYNTQYF
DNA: TGCGCCAGCAGCGTGGGGAGCGACAGGTCCTATAATACGCAGTATTTT

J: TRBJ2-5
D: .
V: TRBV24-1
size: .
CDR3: CATDGGEETQYF
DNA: TGTGCCACAGACGGGGGAGAAGAGACCCAGTACTTC

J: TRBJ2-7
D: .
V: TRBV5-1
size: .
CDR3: CASSPTGSYEQYF
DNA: TGCGCCAGCAGCCCCACCGGGTCTTACGAGCAGTACTTC

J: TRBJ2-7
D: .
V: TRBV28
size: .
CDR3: CASSGTFFWQYF
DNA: .

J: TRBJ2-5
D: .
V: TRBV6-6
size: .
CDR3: CASSYSGSSWETQYF
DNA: TGTGCCAGCAGTTACTCGGGGAGTAGCTGGGAGACCCAGTACTTC

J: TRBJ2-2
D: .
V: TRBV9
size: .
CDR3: CASNSRGRGELFF
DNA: TGTGCCAGCAACTCACGGGGTCGCGGGGAGCTGTTTTTT

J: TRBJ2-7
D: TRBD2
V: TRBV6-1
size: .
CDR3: CATSRGGYEQYF
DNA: TGTGCCACCTCTCGGGGGGGCTACGAGCAGTACTTC

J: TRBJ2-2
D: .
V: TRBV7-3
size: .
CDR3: CASSLDSAPGELFF
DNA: TGTGCCAGCAGCCTCGACTCTGCCCCCGGGGAGCTGTTTTTT

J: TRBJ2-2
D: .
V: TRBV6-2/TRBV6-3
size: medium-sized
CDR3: CASSFLTGELFF
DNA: TGTGCCAGCAGTTTCTTGACCGGGGAGCTGTTTTTT

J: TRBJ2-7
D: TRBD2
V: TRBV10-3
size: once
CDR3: CAISEGGERGTYEQYF
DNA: TGTGCCATCAGTGAAGGGGGAGAGCGGGGGACCTACGAGCAGTACTTC

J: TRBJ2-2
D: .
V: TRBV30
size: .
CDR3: CAWSVQGTGELFF
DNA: TGTGCCTGGAGTGTCCAGGGCACCGGGGAGCTGTTTTTT

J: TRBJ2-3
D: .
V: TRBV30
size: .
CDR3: CAWSVGLGPSTDTQYF
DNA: TGTGCCTGGAGTGTGGGACTCGGTCCTAGCACAGATACGCAGTATTTT

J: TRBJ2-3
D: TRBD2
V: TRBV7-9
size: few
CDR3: CASSLPFLAGGTDTQYF
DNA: TGTGCCAGCAGCTTACCTTTCTTAGCGGGGGGCACAGATACGCAGTATTTT

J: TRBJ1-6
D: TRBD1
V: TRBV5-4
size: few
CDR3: CASSGGTDNSPLHF
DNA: TGTGCCAGCAGCGGTGGGACAGATAATTCACCCCTCCACTTT

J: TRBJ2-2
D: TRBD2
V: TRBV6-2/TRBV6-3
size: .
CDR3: CASSLAGEGAGELFF
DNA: TGTGCCAGCAGTTTAGCGGGAGAGGGGGCCGGGGAGCTGTTTTTT

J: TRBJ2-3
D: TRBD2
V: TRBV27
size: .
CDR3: CASSSLSGRSVRDTQYF
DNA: TGTGCCAGCAGTTCCCTTAGCGGGAGAAGCGTAAGGGATACGCAGTATTTT

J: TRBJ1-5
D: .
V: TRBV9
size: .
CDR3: CASIPRTVDQPQHF
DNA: TGTGCCAGCATACCTAGGACAGTAGATCAGCCCCAGCATTTT

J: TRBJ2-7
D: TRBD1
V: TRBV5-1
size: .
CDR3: CASSRTGDSYEQYF
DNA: TGCGCCAGCAGCAGGACAGGGGATTCCTACGAGCAGTACTTC

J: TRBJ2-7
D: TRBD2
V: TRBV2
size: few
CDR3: CASTGLGGAYEQYF
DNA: TGTGCCAGCACGGGACTAGGGGGGGCCTACGAGCAGTACTTC

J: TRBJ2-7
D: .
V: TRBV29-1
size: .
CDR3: CSASRGVTYEQYF
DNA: TGCAGCGCCTCTAGGGGTGTCACCTACGAGCAGTACTTC

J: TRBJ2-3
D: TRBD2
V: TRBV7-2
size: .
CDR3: CASSYQRGSRDTQYF
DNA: TGTGCCAGCAGCTACCAGCGGGGGAGCAGGGATACGCAGTATTTT

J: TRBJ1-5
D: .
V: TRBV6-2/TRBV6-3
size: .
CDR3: CASSGAVLHGAQPQHF
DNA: TGTGCCAGCAGTGGGGCAGTCTTACATGGAGCTCAGCCCCAGCATTTT

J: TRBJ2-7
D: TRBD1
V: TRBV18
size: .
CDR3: CASSSGQGRSEQYF
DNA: TGTGCCAGCTCTTCGGGACAGGGTCGTTCCGAGCAGTACTTC

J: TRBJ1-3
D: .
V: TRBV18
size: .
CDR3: CASSPTPSSGNTIYF
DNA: TGTGCCAGCTCACCGACACCGAGCTCTGGAAACACCATATATTTT

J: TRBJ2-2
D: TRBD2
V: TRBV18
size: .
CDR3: CASSPPIGTGTSGIAGELFF
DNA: TGTGCCAGCTCACCCCCTATCGGGACAGGGACTAGCGGGATCGCCGGGGAGCTGTTTTTT

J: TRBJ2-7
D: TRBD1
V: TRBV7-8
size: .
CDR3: CASSLYRDRSYEQYF
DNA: TGTGCCAGCAGCCTATACCGGGACAGGTCTTACGAGCAGTACTTC